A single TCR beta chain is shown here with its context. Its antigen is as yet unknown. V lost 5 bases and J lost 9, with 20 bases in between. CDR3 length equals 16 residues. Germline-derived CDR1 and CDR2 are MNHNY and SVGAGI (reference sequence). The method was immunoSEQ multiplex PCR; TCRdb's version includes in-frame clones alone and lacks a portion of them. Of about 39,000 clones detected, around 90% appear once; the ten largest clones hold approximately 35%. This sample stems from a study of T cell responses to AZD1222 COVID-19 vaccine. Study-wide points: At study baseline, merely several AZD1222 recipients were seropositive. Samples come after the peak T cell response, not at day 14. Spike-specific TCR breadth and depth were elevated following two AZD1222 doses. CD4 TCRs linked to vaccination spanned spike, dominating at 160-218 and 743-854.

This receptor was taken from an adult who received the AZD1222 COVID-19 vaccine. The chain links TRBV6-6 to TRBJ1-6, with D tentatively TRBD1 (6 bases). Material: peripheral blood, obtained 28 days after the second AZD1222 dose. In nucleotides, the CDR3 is TGTGCCAGCAGTCCAGGGGCCGGCAGCGGACTTTCACCCCTCCACTTT. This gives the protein CASSPGAGSGLSPLHF.